The 14 T cell receptor beta chains given below trace back to one sample, sequenced in a study of shared clonotypes between healthy human individuals. Repertoires were generated with immunoSEQ multiplex PCR, while TCRdb's copy carries only in-frame clones and drops some. The sample holds approximately 2.5 million clones, more than 85% seen once. Sample: naive CD4+ T cells from PBMCs. The sample's subset: CD45RA+ positively selected. Receptors were obtained from a man younger than 35 in good health. Some clones in this sample may be carry-over from other donors' samples.

This chain links TRBV2 with TRBJ2-1; the D gene is possibly TRBD1 (5 bases). Germline V CDR1 and CDR2: SNHLY, FYNNEI. Trimming took 6 bases from V and 5 from J, leaving 8 bases between them. The CDR3 totals 12 residues. The CDR3 DNA is TGTGCCAGCAGGACAGCGAACAATGAGCAGTTCTTC. Amino acid sequence: CASRTANNEQFF.

The chain carries TRBV18 and TRBJ2-3; 9 nucleotides agree with TRBD1. V dropped 3 bases and J dropped 9; count of bases not matched to a gene: 7. The CDR3 covers 14 residues. Looked up from germline, CDR1 is KGHSH and CDR2 is LQKENI. CDR3 coding DNA: TGTGCCAGCTCACCGGGACAGGGACCCGCAACGCAGTATTTT. Amino acids: CASSPGQGPATQYF.

As regards this clone: In the same sample, other DNA sequences code for this CDR3. The rearrangement joins TRBV5-1 to TRBJ2-7; unclear D gene. This CDR3 is built from 13 residues. The V end was cut by 0 bases, the J end by 2 bases, with 6 bases between. In germline, CDR1 is SGHRS, CDR2 YFSETQ. CDR3 loop: CASSLDGTYEQYF. In DNA, the CDR3 is TGCGCCAGCAGCTTGGACGGCACCTACGAGCAGTACTTC.

This chain connects TRBV5-1 to TRBJ2-5; D tentatively fits TRBD1 or TRBD2 (5 bases each). CDR1 is SGHRS and CDR2 is YFSETQ in the germline V gene. V was pared by 1 base and J by 5 bases, with 27 bases between. This CDR3 region has 19 residues. The CDR3 region has the DNA TGCGCCAGCAGCTTGTCCGGGGCGCTTCCCACACCCACGGGGGAGACCCAGTACTTC. Translated, it gives CASSLSGALPTPTGETQYF.

The rearrangement uses TRBV6-5 and TRBJ1-1, with D perhaps TRBD1 (6 bases). The V gene lost 7 bases and the J gene lost 0 bases, with 15 bases spanning the gap. The germline V gene has CDR1 MNHEY and CDR2 SVGAGI. The CDR3 has 15 residues. The CDR3 reads CASTNIQGLNTEAFF. CDR3 sequence (DNA): TGTGCCAGCACAAATATTCAGGGGTTGAACACTGAAGCTTTCTTT.

The V call is TRBV11-3, the J call TRBJ2-1; 9 bases align to TRBD2. This CDR3 has 15 amino acids. Germline-derived CDR1 and CDR2 are SGHNT and YENEEA. V was pared by 5 bases and J by 6 bases, with 8 bases of the junction left unmatched. As DNA, the CDR3 is TGTGCCAGCAGCCGGGGGACTAGCCTTGTCAATGAGCAGTTCTTC. It yields the protein CASSRGTSLVNEQFF.

Concerning this clone itself: Other DNA sequences in this sample translate to the same CDR3. The V and J genes are TRBV28 and TRBJ2-1, with 10 nucleotides matching TRBD2. The V gene end was trimmed by 6 bases and the J gene end by 2 bases; junction bases not matched to a gene: 4. The CDR3 is 15 amino acids. Looked up from germline, CDR1 is MDHEN and CDR2 is SYDVKM. The CDR3 spells CASSPLAGAYNEQFF. In nucleotides, the CDR3 is TGTGCCAGCAGCCCCCTAGCGGGAGCCTACAATGAGCAGTTCTTC.

J is TRBJ2-1 and V is TRBV11-2; tentative D call: TRBD1 (6 bases). The CDR3 consists of 14 residues. CDR1 and CDR2 (germline): SGHAT, FQNNGV. V shed 0 bases and J shed 9 bases, with 12 bases lying between them. CDR3 loop: CASSLDGRGSEQFF. In nucleotides, the CDR3 is TGTGCCAGCAGCTTAGATGGCAGGGGCAGTGAGCAGTTCTTC.

On this clone: This sample also contains other DNA sequences that code for the same CDR3. The rearrangement links TRBV5-1 to TRBJ1-5, with D perhaps TRBD1 (5 bases). In germline, CDR1 is SGHRS, CDR2 YFSETQ. V was shortened by 4 bases and J by 4 bases, with 12 bases between the two germline ends. CDR3 length equals 14 residues. This CDR3 reads CASSEQGGNQPQHF. In DNA, the CDR3 is TGCGCCAGCAGCGAGCAGGGAGGAAATCAGCCCCAGCATTTT.

V gene TRBV27 combines with J gene TRBJ1-3, with D perhaps TRBD1 (5 bases). There are 14 residues in the CDR3. V dropped 2 bases and J dropped 2 bases, with 7 bases sitting between them. CDR1 and CDR2 from the germline V gene are MNHEY and SMNVEV (reference sequence). CDR3 DNA: TGTGCCAGCAGTTTAGGACAAACTGGAAACACCATATATTTT. Its protein product is CASSLGQTGNTIYF.

The V gene is TRBV30, the J gene TRBJ1-1; tentatively, D is TRBD1 (5 bases). The CDR3 spans 18 residues. Germline assignment: CDR1 GTSNPN and CDR2 SVGIG (reference sequence). V was pared by 3 bases and J by 0 bases, with 23 bases between. Here the CDR3 reads CAWSAKPRDLWMNTEAFF. In DNA form, the CDR3 reads TGTGCCTGGAGCGCCAAGCCCAGGGACTTATGGATGAACACTGAAGCTTTCTTT.

The chain combines TRBV11-3 with TRBJ1-1, with D maybe TRBD1 (6 bases). CDR1 and CDR2 (germline): SGHNT, YENEEA. The CDR3 length is 13 residues. Trimming pared 4 bases from V and 6 bases from J, leaving 12 bases between. DNA for the CDR3: TGTGCCAGCAGCTCGTCTGGGGGGCCTGAAGCTTTCTTT. Its translation: CASSSSGGPEAFF.

V and J are TRBV7-9 and TRBJ2-2; D perhaps matches TRBD1 (5 bases). Germline CDR1 reads SEHNR; CDR2 reads FQNEAQ (reference sequence). CDR3 length: 15 residues. The V end lost 1 base, the J end lost 1 base, and 7 bases lay between the germline ends. CDR3 nucleotide sequence: TGTGCCAGCAGCTTAGTAGGGGTGAACACCGGGGAGCTGTTTTTT. It yields the protein CASSLVGVNTGELFF.

This clone was picked up one time. The chain links TRBV5-4 to TRBJ2-7; 7 bases are shared with TRBD1. The CDR3 runs 15 residues. The germline V gene encodes CDR1 SGHNT and CDR2 YYREEE (reference sequence). V lost 3 bases to trimming and J lost 1 base; unmatched junction nucleotides: 7. CDR3 region: CASSSHTGVSYEQYF. The CDR3, as DNA: TGTGCCAGCAGCTCGCATACAGGGGTGTCCTACGAGCAGTACTTC.